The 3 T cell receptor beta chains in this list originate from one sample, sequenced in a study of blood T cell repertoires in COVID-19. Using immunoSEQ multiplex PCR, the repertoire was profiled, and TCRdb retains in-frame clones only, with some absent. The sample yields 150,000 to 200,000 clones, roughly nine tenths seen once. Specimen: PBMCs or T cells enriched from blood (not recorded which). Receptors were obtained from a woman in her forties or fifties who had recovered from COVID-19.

DNA of the CDR3: TGTGCCAGCAGCTTGGTGGGACGGATGCCGGGGGTTACAGATACGCAGTATTTT. It codes for CASSLVGRMPGVTDTQYF. The chain recombines TRBV5-6 with TRBJ2-3, with a tentative D call TRBD2 (6 bases). V was clipped by 0 bases and J by 3 bases, with 20 bases between them. CDR3 length equals 18 residues. Germline loops: CDR1 SGHDT, CDR2 YYEEEE.

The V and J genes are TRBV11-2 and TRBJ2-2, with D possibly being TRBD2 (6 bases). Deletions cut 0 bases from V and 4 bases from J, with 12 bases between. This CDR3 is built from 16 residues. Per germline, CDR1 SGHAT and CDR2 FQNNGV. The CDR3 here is CASSLEYQRATGELFF. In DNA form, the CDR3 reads TGTGCCAGCAGCTTAGAATACCAGCGGGCCACCGGGGAGCTGTTTTTT. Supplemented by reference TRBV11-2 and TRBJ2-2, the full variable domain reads EAGVAQSPRYKIIEKRQSVAFWCNPISGHATLYWYQQILGQGPKLLIQFQNNGVVDDSQLPKDRFSAERLKGVDSTLKIQPAKLEDSAVYLCASSLEYQRATGELFFGEGSRLTVL.

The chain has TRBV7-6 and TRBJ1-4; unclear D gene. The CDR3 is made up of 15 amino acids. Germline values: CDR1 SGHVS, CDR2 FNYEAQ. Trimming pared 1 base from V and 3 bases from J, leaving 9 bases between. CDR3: CASSLGRRSNEKLFF. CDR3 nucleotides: TGTGCCAGCAGCTTAGGGAGGCGATCTAATGAAAAACTGTTTTTT.